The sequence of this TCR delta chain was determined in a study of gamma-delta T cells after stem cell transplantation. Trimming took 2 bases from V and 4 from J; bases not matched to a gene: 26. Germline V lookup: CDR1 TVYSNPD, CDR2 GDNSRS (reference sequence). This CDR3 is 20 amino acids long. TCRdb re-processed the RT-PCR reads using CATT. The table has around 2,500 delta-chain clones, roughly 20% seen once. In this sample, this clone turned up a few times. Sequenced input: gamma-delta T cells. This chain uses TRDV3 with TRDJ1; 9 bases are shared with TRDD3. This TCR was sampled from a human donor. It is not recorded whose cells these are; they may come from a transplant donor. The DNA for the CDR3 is TGTGCCTTTGGCGTTCCCTACCAATACTGGGGGAGCCCCCAGGGCGATAAACTCATCTTT. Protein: CAFGVPYQYWGSPQGDKLIF.